Listed below are T cell receptor beta chains from one sample, sequenced in a study of blood T cell repertoires in COVID-19. The protocol was immunoSEQ multiplex PCR, while the TCRdb copy is restricted to in-frame clones and leaves out a portion. The table has some 100,000 clones, approximately 80% seen once. Sequenced material: peripheral blood. These receptors were obtained from a woman aged 45-60 years with acute or convalescent COVID-19. CDR3s include the opening cysteine and the closing phenylalanine or tryptophan. A D gene is named only where the DNA matches it firmly. The size field is filled for only some rows; it gives once, few, many or a size class.

size	D	V	J	CDR3	DNA
many	TRBD1	TRBV25-1	TRBJ1-1	CASSEYRQGKEAFF	TGTGCCAGCAGTGAATATAGACAGGGCAAAGAAGCTTTCTTT
.	TRBD1	TRBV18	TRBJ1-5	CASSPVGRGKNQPQHF	TGTGCCAGCTCACCCGTAGGCAGGGGGAAGAATCAGCCCCAGCATTTT
.	.	TRBV6-5	TRBJ2-3	CASTQGDTQYF	TGTGCCAGCACCCAGGGAGATACGCAGTATTTT
.	.	TRBV6-6	TRBJ1-6	CASSYGEGNSPLHF	TGTGCCAGCAGTTACGGGGAGGGGAATTCACCCCTCCACTTT
.	.	TRBV2	TRBJ1-6	CAIAYRENSPLHF	TGTGCCATCGCATACAGGGAGAATTCACCCCTCCACTTT
.	TRBD1	TRBV6-6	TRBJ1-3	CASSPGQGNGNTIYF	TGTGCCAGCAGCCCGGGACAGGGGAATGGAAACACCATATATTTT
.	.	TRBV19	TRBJ1-2	CASSISHRDTYGYTF	TGTGCCAGTAGTATCTCGCACAGGGATACCTATGGCTACACCTTC
.	.	TRBV24-1	TRBJ2-3	CATSDLEGRDTQYF	TGTGCCACCAGTGATTTGGAGGGCCGAGATACGCAGTATTTT
.	.	TRBV30	TRBJ1-2	CAWIGGGEANGYTF	TGTGCCTGGATAGGAGGAGGGGAGGCTAATGGCTACACCTTC
.	TRBD1	TRBV6-5	TRBJ1-1	CASRVGQIEAFF	TGTGCCAGCAGGGTGGGACAGATTGAAGCTTTCTTT
.	TRBD1	TRBV11-1	TRBJ1-3	CASSLQGASGNTIYF	TGTGCCAGCAGCTTACAGGGGGCATCTGGAAACACCATATATTTT
few	.	TRBV30	TRBJ1-2	CAWTPHRLNGYTF	TGTGCCTGGACCCCACACCGTCTTAATGGCTACACCTTC
.	TRBD1	TRBV7-7	TRBJ2-1	CASSPTGLGEQFF	TGTGCTAGCAGCCCGACAGGGTTAGGTGAGCAGTTCTTC
.	.	TRBV28	TRBJ1-2	CASQGRGIGGYTF	TGTGCCAGCCAGGGGAGAGGGATAGGTGGCTACACCTTC
.	.	TRBV5-6	TRBJ1-1	CASSFLGEGMNTEAFF	TGTGCCAGCAGCTTTTTGGGGGAGGGAATGAACACTGAAGCTTTCTTT
few	.	TRBV20-1	TRBJ1-5	CSASGRVGENQPQHF	TGCAGTGCTAGTGGCAGGGTTGGAGAAAATCAGCCCCAGCATTTT
.	.	TRBV3-1/TRBV3-2	TRBJ1-1	CASSLGVVGDTEAFF	TGTGCCAGCAGCCTGGGAGTTGTTGGGGACACTGAAGCTTTCTTT
.	.	TRBV11-2	TRBJ1-2	CASSFSNYGYTF	TGTGCCAGCAGCTTCTCTAACTATGGCTACACCTTC
.	.	TRBV10-1	TRBJ1-1	CASPKGGITEAFF	TGCGCCAGCCCAAAAGGGGGTATCACTGAAGCTTTCTTT
.	.	TRBV5-5	TRBJ2-6	CASSLKMSTAVTGANVLTF	TGTGCCAGCAGCTTGAAAATGTCGACAGCCGTAACTGGGGCCAACGTCCTGACTTTC
.	TRBD1	TRBV19	TRBJ2-3	CASSNKPGTATSTDTQYF	TGTGCCAGTAGTAATAAGCCCGGGACAGCCACGAGCACAGATACGCAGTATTTT
.	TRBD2	TRBV11-2	TRBJ2-1	CASSSLAGGPAYNEQFF	TGTGCCAGCAGCTCCCTAGCGGGGGGTCCGGCCTACAATGAGCAGTTCTTC
.	.	TRBV6-1	TRBJ2-7	CASSEAGSGWSEQYF	TGTGCCAGCAGTGAAGCGGGGTCAGGGTGGTCCGAGCAGTACTTC
.	.	TRBV2	TRBJ1-2	CASGGTLEYGYTF	TGTGCCAGCGGCGGGACTCTGGAGTATGGCTACACCTTC
.	TRBD2	TRBV14	TRBJ2-1	CASSETGRGIYNEQFF	TGTGCCAGCAGCGAGACTGGGAGGGGTATCTACAATGAGCAGTTCTTC
once	TRBD1	TRBV19	TRBJ1-5	CASSMTPAGGAGEQPQHF	TGTGCCAGTAGTATGACCCCCGCAGGGGGCGCGGGGGAACAGCCCCAGCATTTT
.	TRBD1	TRBV6-1	TRBJ2-2	CASSGIPGQGNTGELFF	TGTGCCAGCAGTGGTATTCCGGGACAGGGTAACACCGGGGAGCTGTTTTTT
.	TRBD2	TRBV4-1	TRBJ2-5	CASSHPGLAGGPYQETQYF	TGCGCCAGCAGCCATCCGGGGCTAGCGGGGGGCCCTTACCAAGAGACCCAGTACTTC
.	.	TRBV2	TRBJ1-1	CASNQGEAFF	TGTGCCAGTAATCAGGGTGAAGCTTTCTTT
few	.	TRBV11-3	TRBJ2-5	CASSPGGSLQETQYF	TGTGCCAGCAGCCCGGGGGGCAGCTTACAAGAGACCCAGTACTTC
.	.	TRBV5-1	TRBJ1-5	CASSLWGDPNQPQHF	TGCGCCAGCAGCTTGTGGGGGGATCCTAATCAGCCCCAGCATTTT
.	.	TRBV15	TRBJ2-7	CATSRGGRVLNEQYF	TGTGCCACCAGCAGAGGAGGCAGGGTGTTGAACGAGCAGTACTTC
.	.	TRBV30	TRBJ1-4	CAWSGVSAGEKLFF	TGTGCCTGGAGTGGTGTAAGTGCCGGTGAAAAACTGTTTTTT
once	.	TRBV5-1	TRBJ2-2	CASSRRVQGGSGELFF	TGCGCCAGCAGCCGGCGGGTCCAGGGGGGCTCCGGGGAGCTGTTTTTT
.	.	TRBV27	TRBJ2-7	CASSWRGGTLEQYF	TGTGCCAGCAGTTGGAGGGGGGGGACCCTCGAGCAGTACTTC
.	.	TRBV6-5	TRBJ1-5	CASSLKPDGGQPQHF	TGTGCCAGCAGTCTGAAGCCTGATGGGGGCCAGCCCCAGCATTTT
.	TRBD1	TRBV10-3	TRBJ2-5	CATWQGAGETQYF	TGTGCCACTTGGCAGGGGGCAGGAGAGACCCAGTACTTC
.	.	TRBV6-5	TRBJ2-3	CASSFGRELDTQYF	TGTGCCAGCAGTTTTGGACGGGAACTGGATACGCAGTATTTT
once	.	TRBV5-8	TRBJ1-5	CASSFGWSSLLNQPQHF	TGTGCCAGCAGCTTTGGTTGGAGTTCCCTCCTTAATCAGCCCCAGCATTTT
few	.	TRBV11-1	TRBJ2-7	CASSFSDSQTYEQYF	TGTGCCAGCAGCTTCTCCGACAGCCAGACCTACGAGCAGTACTTC
few	.	TRBV30	TRBJ1-5	CAWSPNWAVYSNQPQHF	TGTGCCTGGAGCCCCAACTGGGCAGTTTATAGCAATCAGCCCCAGCATTTT
.	.	TRBV19	TRBJ2-6	CASSWGQFSGANVLTF	TGTGCCAGTAGTTGGGGACAATTCTCTGGGGCCAACGTCCTGACTTTC
once	TRBD1	TRBV10-2	TRBJ2-7	CASSERDRVLYEQYF	TGCGCCAGCAGTGAGAGGGACAGGGTACTCTACGAGCAGTACTTC
.	TRBD2	TRBV11-2	TRBJ2-1	CASSLAGGPGEDEQFF	TGTGCCAGCAGCTTAGCGGGGGGGCCCGGGGAGGATGAGCAGTTCTTC
.	TRBD1	TRBV12-3/TRBV12-4	TRBJ1-2	CASGSTGLGYTF	TGTGCCAGCGGGTCGACAGGGCTCGGCTACACCTTC
few	.	TRBV2	TRBJ1-4	CASRPPLHRVTNEKLFF	TGTGCCAGCAGGCCCCCCCTTCACAGGGTAACTAATGAAAAACTGTTTTTT
.	TRBD2	TRBV10-3	TRBJ2-2	CAIRAAGGPNGELFF	TGTGCCATCAGGGCAGCGGGGGGGCCGAACGGGGAGCTGTTTTTT
.	TRBD1	TRBV18	TRBJ1-1	CASSLDRGTEAFF	TGTGCCAGCTCCCTGGACAGGGGCACTGAAGCTTTCTTT
few	TRBD2	TRBV7-8	TRBJ2-3	CASSLYEGLAGTPDTQYF	TGTGCCAGCAGCCTCTACGAAGGACTAGCGGGGACCCCAGATACGCAGTATTTT
.	TRBD1	TRBV28	TRBJ1-5	CASTLGGSSNQPQHF	TGTGCCAGCACCTTAGGGGGCTCGAGCAATCAGCCCCAGCATTTT
.	TRBD1	TRBV2	TRBJ1-2	CASSEGQGNGYTF	TGTGCCAGCAGTGAAGGACAGGGTAATGGCTACACCTTC
.	.	TRBV5-1	TRBJ1-1	CASSQDSNTEAFF	TGCGCCAGCAGCCAAGACAGTAACACTGAAGCTTTCTTT
.	.	TRBV2	TRBJ1-2	CASSDSLLVYGYTF	TGTGCCAGCAGTGATAGCCTCTTGGTCTATGGCTACACCTTC
.	.	TRBV12-5	TRBJ1-6	CASGLSGGGNSPLHF	TGTGCTAGTGGTTTGTCTGGGGGAGGTAATTCACCCCTCCACTTT